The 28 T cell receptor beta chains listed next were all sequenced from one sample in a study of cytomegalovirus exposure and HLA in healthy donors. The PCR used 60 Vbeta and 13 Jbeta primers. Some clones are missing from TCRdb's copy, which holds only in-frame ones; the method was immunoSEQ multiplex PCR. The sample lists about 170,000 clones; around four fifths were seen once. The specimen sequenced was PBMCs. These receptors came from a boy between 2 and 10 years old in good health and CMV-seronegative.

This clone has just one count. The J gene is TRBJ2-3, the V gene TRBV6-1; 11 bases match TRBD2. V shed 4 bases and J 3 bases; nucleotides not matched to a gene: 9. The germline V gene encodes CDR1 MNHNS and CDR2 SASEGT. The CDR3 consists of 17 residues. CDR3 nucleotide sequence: TGTGCCAGCAGTGTCCCGGTAGCGGGGGGGCCAACAGATACGCAGTATTTT. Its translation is CASSVPVAGGPTDTQYF.

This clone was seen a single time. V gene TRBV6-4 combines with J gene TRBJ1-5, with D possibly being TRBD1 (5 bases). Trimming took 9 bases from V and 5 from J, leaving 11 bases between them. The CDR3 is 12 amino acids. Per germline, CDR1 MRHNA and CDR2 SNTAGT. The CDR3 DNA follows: TGTGCCAGTAAACAGGAATATCAGCCCCAGCATTTT. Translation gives CASKQEYQPQHF.

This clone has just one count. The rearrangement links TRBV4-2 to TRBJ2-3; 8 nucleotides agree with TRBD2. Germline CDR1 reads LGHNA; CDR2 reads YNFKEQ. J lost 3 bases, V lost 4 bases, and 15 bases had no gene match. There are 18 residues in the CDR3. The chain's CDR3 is CASSRQRTSGGDTDTQYF. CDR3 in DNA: TGTGCCAGCAGCCGACAGAGAACTAGCGGAGGCGATACAGATACGCAGTATTTT.

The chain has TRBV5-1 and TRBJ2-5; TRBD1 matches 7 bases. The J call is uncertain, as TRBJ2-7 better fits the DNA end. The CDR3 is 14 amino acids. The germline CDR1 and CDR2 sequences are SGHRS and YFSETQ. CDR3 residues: CASSPRQGTYEQYF. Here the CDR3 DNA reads TGCGCCAGCAGCCCTCGACAGGGAACCTACGAGCAGTACTTC.

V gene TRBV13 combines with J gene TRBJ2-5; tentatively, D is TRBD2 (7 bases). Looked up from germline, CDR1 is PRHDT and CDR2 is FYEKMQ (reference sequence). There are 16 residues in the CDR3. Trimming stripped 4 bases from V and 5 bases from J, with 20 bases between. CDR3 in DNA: TGTGCCAGCAGCTCCAGGGGCGCGGGAGAGGGGGAGACCCAGTACTTC. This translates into CASSSRGAGEGETQYF.

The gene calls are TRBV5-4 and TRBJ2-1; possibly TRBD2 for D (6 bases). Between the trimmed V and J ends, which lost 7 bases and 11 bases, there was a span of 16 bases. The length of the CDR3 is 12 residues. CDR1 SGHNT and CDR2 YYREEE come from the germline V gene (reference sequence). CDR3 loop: CASRLSGSQQFF. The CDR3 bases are TGTGCCAGCCGACTATCCGGGAGCCAGCAGTTCTTC. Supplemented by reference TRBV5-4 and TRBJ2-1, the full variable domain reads ETGVTQSPTHLIKTRGQQVTLRCSSQSGHNTVSWYQQALGQGPQFIFQYYREEENGRGNFPPRFSGLQFPNYSSELNVNALELDDSALYLCASRLSGSQQFFGPGTRLTVL.

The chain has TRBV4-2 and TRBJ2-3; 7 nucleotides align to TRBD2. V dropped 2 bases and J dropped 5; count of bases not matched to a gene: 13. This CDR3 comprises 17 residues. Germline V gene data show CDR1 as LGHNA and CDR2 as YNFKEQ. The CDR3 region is CASSQNLGGSGKDTQYF. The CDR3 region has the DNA TGTGCCAGCAGCCAAAATCTGGGCGGGAGTGGTAAAGATACGCAGTATTTT.

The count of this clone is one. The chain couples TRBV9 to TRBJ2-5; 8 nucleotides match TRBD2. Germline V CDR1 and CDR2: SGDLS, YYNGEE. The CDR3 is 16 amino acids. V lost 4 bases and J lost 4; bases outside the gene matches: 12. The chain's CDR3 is CASSPLGTRKVETQYF. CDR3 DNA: TGTGCCAGCAGCCCCCTTGGGACTAGGAAGGTAGAGACCCAGTACTTC.

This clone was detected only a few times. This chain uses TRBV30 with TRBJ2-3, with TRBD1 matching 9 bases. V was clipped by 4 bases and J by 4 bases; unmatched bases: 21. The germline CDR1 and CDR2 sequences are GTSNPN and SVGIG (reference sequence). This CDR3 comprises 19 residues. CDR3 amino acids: CAWTRGLLSGTGTSDTQYF. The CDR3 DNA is TGTGCCTGGACCCGCGGACTCCTCTCCGGGACAGGGACTTCAGATACGCAGTATTTT.

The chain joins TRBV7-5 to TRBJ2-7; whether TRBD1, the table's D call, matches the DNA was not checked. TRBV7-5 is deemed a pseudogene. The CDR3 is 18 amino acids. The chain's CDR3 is CARSFNGQASLSSYEQYV. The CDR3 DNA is TGTGCCAGAAGCTTCAACGGACAGGCGTCCTTAAGCTCCTACGAGCAGTACGTC.

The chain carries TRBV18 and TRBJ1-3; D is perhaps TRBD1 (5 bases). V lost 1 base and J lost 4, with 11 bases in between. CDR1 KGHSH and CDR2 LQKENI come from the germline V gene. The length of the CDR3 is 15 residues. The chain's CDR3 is CASSPQAGQGNTIYF. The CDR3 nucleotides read TGTGCCAGCTCACCACAGGCAGGGCAAGGAAACACCATATATTTT.

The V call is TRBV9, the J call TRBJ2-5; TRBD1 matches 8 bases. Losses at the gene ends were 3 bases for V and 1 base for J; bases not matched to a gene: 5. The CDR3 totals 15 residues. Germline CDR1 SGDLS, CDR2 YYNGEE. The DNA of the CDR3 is TGTGCCAGCAGCGCCCAGGGGGCGCCCCAAGAGACCCAGTACTTC. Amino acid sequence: CASSAQGAPQETQYF.

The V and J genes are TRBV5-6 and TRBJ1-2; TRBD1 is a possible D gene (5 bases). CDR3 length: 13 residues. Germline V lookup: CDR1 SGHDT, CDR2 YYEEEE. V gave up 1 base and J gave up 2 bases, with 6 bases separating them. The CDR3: CASSLRGNYGYTF. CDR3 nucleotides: TGTGCCAGCAGCTTGCGGGGGAACTATGGCTACACCTTC.

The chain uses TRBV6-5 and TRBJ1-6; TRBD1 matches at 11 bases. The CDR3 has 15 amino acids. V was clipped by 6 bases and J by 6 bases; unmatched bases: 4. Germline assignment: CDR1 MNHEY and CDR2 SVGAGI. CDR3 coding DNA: TGTGCCAGCAGGGGGGGGACAGGGGGTAATTCACCCCTCCACTTT. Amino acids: CASRGGTGGNSPLHF.

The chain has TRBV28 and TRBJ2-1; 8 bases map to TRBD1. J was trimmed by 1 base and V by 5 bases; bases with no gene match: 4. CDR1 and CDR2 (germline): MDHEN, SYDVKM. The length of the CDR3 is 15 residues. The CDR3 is CASSLGTGSYNEQFF. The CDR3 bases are TGTGCCAGCAGTCTAGGGACAGGTTCCTACAATGAGCAGTTCTTC.

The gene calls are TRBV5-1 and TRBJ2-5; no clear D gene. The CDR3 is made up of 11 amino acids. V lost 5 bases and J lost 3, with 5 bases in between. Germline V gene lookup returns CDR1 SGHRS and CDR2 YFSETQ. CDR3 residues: CASRYEETQYF. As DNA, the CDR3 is TGCGCCAGCAGATATGAAGAGACCCAGTACTTC.

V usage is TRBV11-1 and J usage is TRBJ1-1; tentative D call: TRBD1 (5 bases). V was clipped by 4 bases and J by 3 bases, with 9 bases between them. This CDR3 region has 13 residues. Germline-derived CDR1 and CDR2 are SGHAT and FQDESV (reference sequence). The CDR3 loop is CASSSLGDTEAFF. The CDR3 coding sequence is TGTGCCAGCAGCTCCCTAGGGGACACTGAAGCTTTCTTT.

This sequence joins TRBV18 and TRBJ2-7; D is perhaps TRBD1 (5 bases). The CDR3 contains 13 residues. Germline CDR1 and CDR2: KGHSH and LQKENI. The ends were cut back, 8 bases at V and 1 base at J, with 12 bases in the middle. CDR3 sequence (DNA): TGTGCCAGCGCCACCCCAGGGTCCTACGAGCAGTACTTC. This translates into CASATPGSYEQYF.

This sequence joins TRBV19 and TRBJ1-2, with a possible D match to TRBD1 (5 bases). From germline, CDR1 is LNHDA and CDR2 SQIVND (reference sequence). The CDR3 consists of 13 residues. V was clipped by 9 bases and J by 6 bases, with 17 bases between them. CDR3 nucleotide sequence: TGTGCCAGCGGAGGGGAGGTCGAGAATGGCTACACCTTC. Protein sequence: CASGGEVENGYTF.

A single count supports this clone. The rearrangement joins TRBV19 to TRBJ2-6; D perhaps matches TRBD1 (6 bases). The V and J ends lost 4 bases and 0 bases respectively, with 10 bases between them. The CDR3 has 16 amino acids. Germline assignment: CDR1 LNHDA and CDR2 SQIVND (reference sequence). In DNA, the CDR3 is TGTGCCAGTAGTACCGGACAGATCTCTGGGGCCAACGTCCTGACTTTC. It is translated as CASSTGQISGANVLTF.

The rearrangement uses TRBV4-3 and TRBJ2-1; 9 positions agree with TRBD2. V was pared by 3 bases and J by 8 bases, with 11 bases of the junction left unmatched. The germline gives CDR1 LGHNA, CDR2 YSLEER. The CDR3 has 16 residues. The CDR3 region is CASSHAGTSIRHEQFF. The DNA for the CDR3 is TGCGCCAGCAGCCATGCCGGGACTAGCATACGTCATGAGCAGTTCTTC.

CDR3 loop: CASSQTLNTEAFF. The DNA of the CDR3 is TGTGCCAGCAGCCAGACATTGAACACTGAAGCTTTCTTT. V usage is TRBV14 and J usage is TRBJ1-1, with D uncertain. Germline V lookup: CDR1 SGHDN, CDR2 FVKESK. The ends were cut back, 3 bases at V and 0 bases at J, with 5 bases in the middle. This CDR3 region has 13 residues.

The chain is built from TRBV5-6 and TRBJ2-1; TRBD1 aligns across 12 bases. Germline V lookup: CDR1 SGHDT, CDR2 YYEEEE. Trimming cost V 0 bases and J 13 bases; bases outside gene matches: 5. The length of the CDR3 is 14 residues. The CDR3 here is CASSLGGTGGGQFF. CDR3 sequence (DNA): TGTGCCAGCAGCTTGGGAGGGACAGGGGGCGGACAGTTCTTC.

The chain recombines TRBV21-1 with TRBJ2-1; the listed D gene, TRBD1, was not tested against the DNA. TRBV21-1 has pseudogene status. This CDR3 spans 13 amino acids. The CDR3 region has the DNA TGTGCCAGCAGCCCAAGCCAGGGGAATGAGCAGTTCTTC. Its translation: CASSPSQGNEQFF.

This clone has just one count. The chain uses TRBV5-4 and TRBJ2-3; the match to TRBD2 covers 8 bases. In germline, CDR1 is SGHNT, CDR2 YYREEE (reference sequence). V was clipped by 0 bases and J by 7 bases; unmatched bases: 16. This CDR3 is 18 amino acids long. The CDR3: CASSLDPPGAGTRNTQYF. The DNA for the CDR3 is TGTGCCAGCAGCTTGGATCCCCCGGGAGCGGGGACTAGAAATACGCAGTATTTT.

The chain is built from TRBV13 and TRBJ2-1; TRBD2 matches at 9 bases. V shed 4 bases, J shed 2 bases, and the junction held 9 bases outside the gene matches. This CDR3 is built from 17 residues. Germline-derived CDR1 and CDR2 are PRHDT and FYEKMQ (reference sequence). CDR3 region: CASSSLTSGGPYNEQFF. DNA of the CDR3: TGTGCCAGCAGCTCACTGACTAGCGGTGGACCCTACAATGAGCAGTTCTTC.

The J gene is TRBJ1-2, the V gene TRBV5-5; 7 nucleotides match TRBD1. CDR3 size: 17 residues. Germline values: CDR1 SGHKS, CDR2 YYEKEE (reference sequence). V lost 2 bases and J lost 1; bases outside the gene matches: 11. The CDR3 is CASSLGRSPGGNYGYTF. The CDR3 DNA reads TGTGCCAGCAGCTTAGGAAGGTCGCCAGGGGGTAACTATGGCTACACCTTC.

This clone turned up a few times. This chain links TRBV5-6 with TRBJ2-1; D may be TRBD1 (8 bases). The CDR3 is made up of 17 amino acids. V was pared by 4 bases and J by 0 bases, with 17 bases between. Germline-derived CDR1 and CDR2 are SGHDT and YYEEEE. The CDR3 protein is CASSQDREGYSYNEQFF. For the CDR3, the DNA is TGTGCCAGCAGCCAGGACAGGGAGGGTTACTCCTACAATGAGCAGTTCTTC.